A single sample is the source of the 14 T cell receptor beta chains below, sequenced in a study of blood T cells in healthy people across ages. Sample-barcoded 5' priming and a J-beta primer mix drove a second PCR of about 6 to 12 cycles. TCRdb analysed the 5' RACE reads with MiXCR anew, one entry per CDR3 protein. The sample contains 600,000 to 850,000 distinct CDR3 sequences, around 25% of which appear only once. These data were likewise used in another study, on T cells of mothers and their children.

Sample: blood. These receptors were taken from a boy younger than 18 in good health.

The CDR3 region has the DNA TGTGCCATCAGTGAGCAGACAACCTCCTACGAGCAGTACTTC. This gives the protein CAISEQTTSYEQYF. The chain links TRBV10-3 to TRBJ2-7; D ambiguous. Trimming removed 2 bases from V and 0 bases from J, with 8 bases in between. CDR3 length equals 14 residues. CDR1 and CDR2 (germline): ENHRY, SYGVKD.

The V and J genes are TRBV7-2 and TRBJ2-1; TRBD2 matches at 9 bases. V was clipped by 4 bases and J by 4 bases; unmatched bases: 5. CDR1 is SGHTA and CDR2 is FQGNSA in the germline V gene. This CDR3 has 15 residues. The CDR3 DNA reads TGTGCCAGCAGCTGCGCGGGAGGGTCATACAATGAGCAGTTCTTC. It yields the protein CASSCAGGSYNEQFF.

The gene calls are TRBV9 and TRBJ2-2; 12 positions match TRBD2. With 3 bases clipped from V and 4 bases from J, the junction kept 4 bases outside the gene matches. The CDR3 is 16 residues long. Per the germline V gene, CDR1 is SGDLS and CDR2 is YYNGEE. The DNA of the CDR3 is TGTGCCAGCAGCGCCGCTAGCGGGGGGGCCACCGGGGAGCTGTTTTTT. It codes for CASSAASGGATGELFF.

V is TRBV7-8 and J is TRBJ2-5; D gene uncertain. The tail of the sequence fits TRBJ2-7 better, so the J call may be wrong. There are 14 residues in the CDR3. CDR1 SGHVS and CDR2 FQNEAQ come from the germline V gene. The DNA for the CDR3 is TGTGCCAGCAGCCCTCGACCGACCTCCTACGAGCAGTACTTC. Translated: CASSPRPTSYEQYF.

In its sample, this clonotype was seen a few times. The DNA for the CDR3 is TGCGCCAGCATCGCCCCCGAGGGCACTGAAGCTTTCTTT. It codes for CASIAPEGTEAFF. The J gene is TRBJ1-1, the V gene TRBV5-1; D remains ambiguous. The CDR3 length is 13 residues. The V gene's germline CDR1 is SGHRS and CDR2 YFSETQ. Trimming removed 6 bases from V and 4 bases from J, with 13 bases in between.

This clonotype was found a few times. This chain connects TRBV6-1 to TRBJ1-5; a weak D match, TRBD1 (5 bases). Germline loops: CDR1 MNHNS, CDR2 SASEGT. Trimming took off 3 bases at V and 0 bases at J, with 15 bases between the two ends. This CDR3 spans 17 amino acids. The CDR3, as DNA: TGTGCCAGCAGTGACCCTCCGGGGGGGTATAGCAATCAGCCCCAGCATTTT. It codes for CASSDPPGGYSNQPQHF.

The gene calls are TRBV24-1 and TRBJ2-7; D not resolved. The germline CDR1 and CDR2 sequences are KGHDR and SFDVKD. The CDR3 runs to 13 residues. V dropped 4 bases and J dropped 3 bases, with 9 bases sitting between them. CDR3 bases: TGTGCCACCAGTGACCCCGCTAACTACGAGCAGTACTTC. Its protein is CATSDPANYEQYF.

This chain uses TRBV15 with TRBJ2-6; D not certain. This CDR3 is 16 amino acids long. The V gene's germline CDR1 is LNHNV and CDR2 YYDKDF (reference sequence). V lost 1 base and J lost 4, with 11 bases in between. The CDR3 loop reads CATSRGGSRGANVLTF. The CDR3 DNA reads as TGTGCCACCAGCAGAGGGGGTTCCAGGGGGGCCAACGTCCTGACTTTC.

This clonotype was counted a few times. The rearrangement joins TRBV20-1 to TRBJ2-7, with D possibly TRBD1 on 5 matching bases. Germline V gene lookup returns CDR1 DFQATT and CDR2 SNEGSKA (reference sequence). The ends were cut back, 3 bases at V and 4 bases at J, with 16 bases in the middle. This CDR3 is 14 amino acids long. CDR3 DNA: TGCAGTGCTAGTAGGGCAGGGCCCTTTTACGAGCAGTACTTC. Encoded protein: CSASRAGPFYEQYF.

The CDR3 DNA is TGTGCCAGCAGCGGACGAGGACAGGACTTAAACTATGGCTACACCTTC. It translates to CASSGRGQDLNYGYTF. The J gene is TRBJ1-2, the V gene TRBV7-6, with TRBD1 matching 7 bases. Losses at the gene ends were 5 bases for V and 2 bases for J; bases not matched to a gene: 11. CDR3 length equals 16 residues. Per germline, CDR1 SGHVS and CDR2 FNYEAQ. Combining the CDR3 with reference TRBV7-6 and TRBJ1-2 gives the whole variable domain GAGVSQSPRYKVTKRGQDVALRCDPISGHVSLYWYRQALGQGPEFLTYFNYEAQQDKSGLPNDRFSAERPEGSISTLTIQRTEQRDSAMYRCASSGRGQDLNYGYTFGSGTRLTVV.

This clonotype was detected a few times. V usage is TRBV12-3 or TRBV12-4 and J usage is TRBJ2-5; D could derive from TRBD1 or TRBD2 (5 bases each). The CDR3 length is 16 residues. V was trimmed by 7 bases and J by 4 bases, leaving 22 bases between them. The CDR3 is CASTREGILGAETQYF. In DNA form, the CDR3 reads TGTGCCAGCACTAGAGAGGGAATCCTCGGGGCAGAGACCCAGTACTTC.

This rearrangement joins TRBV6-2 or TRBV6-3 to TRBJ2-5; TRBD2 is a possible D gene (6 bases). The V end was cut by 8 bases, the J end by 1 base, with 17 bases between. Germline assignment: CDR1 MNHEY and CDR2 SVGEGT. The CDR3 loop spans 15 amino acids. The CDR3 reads CASGGTLASQETQYF. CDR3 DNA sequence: TGTGCCAGCGGGGGAACCCTAGCGTCCCAAGAGACCCAGTACTTC.

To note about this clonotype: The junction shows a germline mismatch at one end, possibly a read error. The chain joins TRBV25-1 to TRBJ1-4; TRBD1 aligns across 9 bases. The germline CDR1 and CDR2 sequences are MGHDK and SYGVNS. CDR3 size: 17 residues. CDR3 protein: CASSTPGQGLANEKLFF. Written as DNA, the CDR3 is TGTGCCAGCAGTACACCGGGACAGGGTCTGGCTAACGAAAAACTGTTTTTT.

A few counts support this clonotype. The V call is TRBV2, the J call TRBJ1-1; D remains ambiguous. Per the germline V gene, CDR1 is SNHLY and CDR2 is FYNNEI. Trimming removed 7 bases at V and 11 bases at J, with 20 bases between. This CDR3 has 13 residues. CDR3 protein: CASKVGEVMGAFF. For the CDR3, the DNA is TGTGCCAGCAAAGTCGGGGAGGTGATGGGGGCTTTCTTT.